The following is a T cell receptor (beta chain) sequence with its context. Clones were sequenced by immunoSEQ multiplex PCR, and TCRdb holds only the in-frame ones, with some missing. The sample contains some 340,000 clones, around 83% of which appear only once. Germline CDR1 and CDR2: LGHNA and YNFKEQ. Trimming cost V 2 bases and J 10 bases; bases outside gene matches: 14. The length of the CDR3 is 15 residues. The data originate from a study of blood T cell repertoires in COVID-19. Study details: Donors in the United States, Italy and Spain gave samples during acute or convalescent COVID-19.

Everyone who took part was roughly 18 to 100 years old, and they came from 24 US areas. For recovered donors of Cohort 3, there were two negative PCRs, clearance, or symptom resolution. What was sequenced was PBMCs or T cells enriched from blood (not recorded which). The chain uses TRBV4-2 and TRBJ2-7; 7 nucleotides align to TRBD2. This receptor was obtained from a woman aged 45-65 years who had recovered from COVID-19. CDR3 amino acids: CASSQYQNSGGEQYF. CDR3 in DNA: TGTGCCAGCAGCCAATACCAAAACTCGGGGGGTGAACAGTACTTC.